This entry lists 13 T cell receptor beta chains sequenced from one sample in a study of shared clonotypes between healthy human individuals. CD8 cells regarded as naive lacked CD45RO, were positively chosen for CCR7, and omitted terminally differentiated effector memory CD45RA+ cells. Measured with immunoSEQ multiplex PCR; TCRdb has only the in-frame clones, and not every one. The sample has about 2.1 million clones, under 95% seen once. The source material was naive CD8+ T cells from PBMCs. The receptors were gathered from a man aged 18-30 years in good health. Some clones in this sample may be carry-over from other donors' samples.

The genes are TRBV30 and TRBJ1-1, with TRBD1 matching 9 bases. Germline CDR1 is GTSNPN and CDR2 is SVGIG (reference sequence). The CDR3 loop spans 16 amino acids. V lost 3 bases, J lost 0 bases, and 8 bases stayed unmatched. CDR3 in DNA: TGTGCCTGGAGCCAGGGACAGGGCGAGTTGAACACTGAAGCTTTCTTT. This translates into CAWSQGQGELNTEAFF.

This chain connects TRBV7-9 to TRBJ2-7, with 7 bases that match TRBD1. Germline V gives CDR1 SEHNR, CDR2 FQNEAQ (reference sequence). The J segment lost 4 bases and the V segment lost 8 bases, leaving 20 bases of the junction unmatched. This CDR3 has 17 residues. The CDR3 DNA sequence: TGTGCCAGCCCCCCCGATCCAAGACAGGGTGTCCCTTACGAGCAGTACTTC. Its translation is CASPPDPRQGVPYEQYF.

This clone showed up just once. The chain is built from TRBV4-3 and TRBJ2-7, with D perhaps matching TRBD2 (5 bases). Trimming stripped 2 bases from V and 5 bases from J, with 13 bases between. Germline assignment: CDR1 LGHNA and CDR2 YSLEER. The CDR3 consists of 14 residues. As DNA, the CDR3 is TGCGCCAGCAGCCAAAGCCTTCGGGGAAACGAGCAGTACTTC. Its translation is CASSQSLRGNEQYF.

The chain uses TRBV5-1 and TRBJ2-1; the match to TRBD2 covers 7 bases. The V gene end was trimmed by 4 bases and the J gene end by 8 bases; junction bases not matched to a gene: 9. There are 14 residues in the CDR3. Germline assignment: CDR1 SGHRS and CDR2 YFSETQ. The CDR3, as DNA: TGCGCCAGCAGCGACTCGGGAGGATGGGATGAGCAGTTCTTC. This gives the protein CASSDSGGWDEQFF.

The count of this clone is one. V and J are TRBV11-2 and TRBJ2-1; a possible D gene is TRBD2 (5 bases). The CDR3 length is 16 residues. Trimming left V 1 base short and J 4 bases short, with 14 bases between. CDR1 and CDR2 (germline): SGHAT, FQNNGV. CDR3 region: CASSLGPGSNYNEQFF. The DNA for the CDR3 is TGTGCCAGCAGCTTAGGTCCGGGATCTAATTACAATGAGCAGTTCTTC. The variable domain in full, completed from reference TRBV11-2 and TRBJ2-1, reads EAGVAQSPRYKIIEKRQSVAFWCNPISGHATLYWYQQILGQGPKLLIQFQNNGVVDDSQLPKDRFSAERLKGVDSTLKIQPAKLEDSAVYLCASSLGPGSNYNEQFFGPGTRLTVL.

This chain connects TRBV28 to TRBJ2-3; tentative D call: TRBD2 (6 bases). Germline loops: CDR1 MDHEN, CDR2 SYDVKM. With 4 bases removed from V and 4 bases from J, the gap between germline ends came to 21 bases. The length of the CDR3 is 17 residues. CDR3 bases: TGTGCCAGCAGTTCCCGCAGGATGCCTACGGGAGCAGATACGCAGTATTTT. Protein product: CASSSRRMPTGADTQYF.

The J gene is TRBJ2-1, the V gene TRBV15, with TRBD1 identical over 7 bases. Germline V lookup: CDR1 LNHNV, CDR2 YYDKDF (reference sequence). The CDR3 runs 16 residues. Unmatched junction bases numbered 8, after V lost 1 base and J lost 5 bases. CDR3 residues: CATSRVPGQSDNEQFF. CDR3 in DNA: TGTGCCACCAGCAGAGTCCCGGGACAGAGTGACAATGAGCAGTTCTTC.

This chain uses TRBV28 with TRBJ2-7; D unresolved. The CDR3 extends over 14 amino acids. Germline lookup yields CDR1 MDHEN and CDR2 SYDVKM. Deletions cut 3 bases from V and 0 bases from J, with 9 bases between. CDR3 region: CASSFSPSSYEQYF. The CDR3 DNA is TGTGCCAGCAGTTTTAGCCCGAGCTCCTACGAGCAGTACTTC. The variable domain in full, completed from reference TRBV28 and TRBJ2-7, reads DVKVTQSSRYLVKRTGEKVFLECVQDMDHENMFWYRQDPGLGLRLIYFSYDVKMKEKGDIPEGYSVSREKKERFSLILESASTNQTSMYLCASSFSPSSYEQYFGPGTRLTVT.

Regarding this clone: The same CDR3 is also encoded by other DNA sequences in this sample. V is TRBV9 and J is TRBJ2-1; D might be TRBD2 (6 bases). With 3 bases removed from V and 4 bases from J, the gap between germline ends came to 11 bases. This CDR3 has 14 amino acids. Germline loops: CDR1 SGDLS, CDR2 YYNGEE. The CDR3 nucleotides are TGTGCCAGCAGCGCGACTAGTTCGTACAATGAGCAGTTCTTC. As protein: CASSATSSYNEQFF.

Regarding this clone: Additional DNA sequences in this sample encode the identical CDR3. The chain carries TRBV7-2 and TRBJ2-1, with D unresolved. This CDR3 spans 12 amino acids. Per the germline V gene, CDR1 is SGHTA and CDR2 is FQGNSA. The germline V and J ends were trimmed by 4 bases and 3 bases, with 4 bases remaining between them. This CDR3 is CASSSLYNEQFF. In nucleotides, the CDR3 is TGTGCCAGCAGCTCACTCTACAATGAGCAGTTCTTC.

The V gene is TRBV11-3, the J gene TRBJ2-3; no clear D. Trimming took 5 bases from V and 2 from J, leaving 11 bases between them. The CDR3 contains 14 residues. Per the germline V gene, CDR1 is SGHNT and CDR2 is YENEEA. CDR3 residues: CASSQDPFTDTQYF. CDR3 in DNA: TGTGCCAGCAGCCAAGATCCGTTCACAGATACGCAGTATTTT. Full variable domain (remainder filled in from reference TRBV11-3 and TRBJ2-3): EAGVVQSPRYKIIEKKQPVAFWCNPISGHNTLYWYLQNLGQGPELLIRYENEEAVDDSQLPKDRFSAERLKGVDSTLKIQPAELGDSAVYLCASSQDPFTDTQYFGPGTRLTVL.

The chain joins TRBV6-1 to TRBJ2-1; D remains ambiguous. In germline, CDR1 is MNHNS, CDR2 SASEGT. CDR3 length equals 14 residues. V lost 2 bases to trimming and J lost 10 bases, with 15 bases between them. CDR3 coding DNA: TGTGCCAGCAGTGAACCCCGCGCTCACCTCGAGCAGTTCTTC. The encoded protein is CASSEPRAHLEQFF.

This CDR3 is CASSETEQGSDEQFF. As DNA, the CDR3 is TGTGCCAGCAGTGAAACTGAACAGGGGAGCGATGAGCAGTTCTTC. The chain links TRBV25-1 to TRBJ2-1; 7 nucleotides agree with TRBD1. The CDR3 is 15 residues long. Germline CDR1 MGHDK, CDR2 SYGVNS. V trimming: 2 bases; J trimming: 8 bases; junction bases outside the gene matches: 9.